The 26 T cell receptor beta chains reported below all come from one sample, sequenced in a study of shared clonotypes between healthy human individuals. The table came from immunoSEQ multiplex PCR; TCRdb's copy has only in-frame clones and leaves some out. Among 800,000 to 1,200,000 clones listed, about 84% were seen once. The sequenced material came from memory CD4+ T cells from PBMCs. Subset indicated: CD45RA-negative fraction. These receptors came from a young man in good health. Some clones in this sample may be carry-over from other donors' samples.

The CDR3 DNA reads TGTGCCAGTACCACCGATGGCGGGAGCCTCGCCGAGCAGTACTTC. Translation gives CASTTDGGSLAEQYF. This chain links TRBV19 with TRBJ2-7; TRBD2 aligns across 7 bases. The germline V gene encodes CDR1 LNHDA and CDR2 SQIVND (reference sequence). This CDR3 has 15 amino acids. The trim removed 7 bases at V and 6 bases at J, leaving 15 bases unmatched.

This rearrangement joins TRBV4-2 to TRBJ2-1; 7 bases match TRBD2. V shed 5 bases and J 0 bases; nucleotides not matched to a gene: 7. Germline V lookup: CDR1 LGHNA, CDR2 YNFKEQ. The CDR3 covers 16 residues. The CDR3 here is CASSSSGESSYNEQFF. CDR3 sequence (DNA): TGTGCCAGCAGCTCCAGCGGGGAAAGCTCCTACAATGAGCAGTTCTTC.

V is TRBV27 and J is TRBJ1-6, with D perhaps matching TRBD1 (5 bases). The CDR3 is 14 amino acids. V lost 2 bases and J 10 bases, leaving 12 bases between the germline ends. Germline lookup yields CDR1 MNHEY and CDR2 SMNVEV (reference sequence). The CDR3 coding sequence is TGTGCCAGCAGTTTACCGGGACGGGGGTCACCCCTCCACTTT. It encodes CASSLPGRGSPLHF.

The J gene is TRBJ2-3, the V gene TRBV5-1; D not certain. The V gene's germline CDR1 is SGHRS and CDR2 YFSETQ. Between the trimmed V and J ends, which lost 4 bases and 1 base, there was a span of 13 bases. CDR3 length: 15 amino acids. The DNA for the CDR3 is TGCGCCAGCAGCCCGTTAGACTCTCGCACAGATACGCAGTATTTT. Its translation: CASSPLDSRTDTQYF. Complete variable domain (other parts from reference TRBV5-1 and TRBJ2-3): KAGVTQTPRYLIKTRGQQVTLSCSPISGHRSVSWYQQTPGQGLQFLFEYFSETQRNKGNFPGRFSGRQFSNSRSEMNVSTLELGDSALYLCASSPLDSRTDTQYFGPGTRLTVL.

The CDR3 reads CATGTSGRFGELFF. The CDR3 DNA reads TGTGCCACTGGGACTAGCGGACGATTCGGGGAGCTGTTTTTT. J is TRBJ2-2 and V is TRBV10-3; 11 nucleotides align to TRBD2. With 10 bases clipped from V and 7 bases from J, the junction kept 8 bases outside the gene matches. CDR1 is ENHRY and CDR2 is SYGVKD in the germline V gene. The CDR3 length is 14 residues.

The chain uses TRBV6-4 and TRBJ1-2; TRBD1 matches at 7 bases. Germline lookup yields CDR1 MRHNA and CDR2 SNTAGT. The CDR3 contains 15 residues. V lost 2 bases, J lost 8 bases, and 11 bases stayed unmatched. CDR3 region: CASSDPDRADGGYTF. Here the CDR3 DNA reads TGTGCCAGCAGTGACCCAGACAGGGCCGACGGGGGCTACACCTTC.

This chain joins TRBV7-2 and TRBJ2-7; 9 nucleotides match TRBD1. Germline V lookup: CDR1 SGHTA, CDR2 FQGNSA. This CDR3 region has 14 residues. The trim removed 3 bases at V and 3 bases at J, leaving 3 bases unmatched. The CDR3 region has the DNA TGTGCCAGCAGCTTCCGGACAGGGGACTACGAGCAGTACTTC. Protein: CASSFRTGDYEQYF.

This clone has only a few counts. The J gene is TRBJ2-5, the V gene TRBV25-1, with D perhaps matching TRBD1 (5 bases). Germline V lookup: CDR1 MGHDK, CDR2 SYGVNS. This CDR3 comprises 12 residues. Trimming removed 4 bases from V and 5 bases from J, with 8 bases in between. Here the CDR3 DNA reads TGTGCCAGCAGTGCCAGGGTCGAGACCCAGTACTTC. It translates to CASSARVETQYF. The full variable domain, completed using reference TRBV25-1 and TRBJ2-5, is EADIYQTPRYLVIGTGKKITLECSQTMGHDKMYWYQQDPGMELHLIHYSYGVNSTEKGDLSSESTVSRIRTEHFPLTLESARPSHTSQYLCASSARVETQYFGPGTRLLVL.

This chain links TRBV27 with TRBJ2-1, with 11 bases lining up with TRBD1. J lost 5 bases, V lost 5 bases, and 8 bases had no gene match. From germline, CDR1 is MNHEY and CDR2 SMNVEV (reference sequence). The CDR3 is 16 amino acids. CDR3 loop: CASSPFRDRGDNEQFF. CDR3 DNA sequence: TGTGCCAGCAGTCCTTTTAGGGACAGGGGGGACAATGAGCAGTTCTTC.

V usage is TRBV2 and J usage is TRBJ2-2; 7 bases fit TRBD1. The CDR3 runs to 16 residues. With V trimmed by 8 bases and J by 5 bases, 14 bases remained unmatched. Germline loops: CDR1 SNHLY, CDR2 FYNNEI. The CDR3, as DNA: TGTGCCAGCCTGAGGACGACGACAGGGTTAACCGGGGAGCTGTTTTTT. This gives the protein CASLRTTTGLTGELFF.

The chain is built from TRBV6-5 and TRBJ1-5, with 10 bases identical to TRBD1. Germline V CDR1 and CDR2: MNHEY, SVGAGI. Germline trimming cut 6 bases from V and 6 bases from J; bases unmatched to any gene: 8. This CDR3 comprises 15 residues. The CDR3 region is CASSPRTGGSQPQHF. The CDR3 DNA reads TGTGCCAGCAGCCCAAGGACAGGGGGAAGTCAGCCCCAGCATTTT.

V usage is TRBV7-8 and J usage is TRBJ2-1, with D tentatively TRBD1 or TRBD2 (5 bases each). The germline gives CDR1 SGHVS, CDR2 FQNEAQ. The germline V and J ends were trimmed by 2 bases and 6 bases, with 17 bases remaining between them. CDR3 length: 16 amino acids. In DNA, the CDR3 is TGTGCCAGCAGCTTAAGGGGCCCGGGAACCTTCAATGAGCAGTTCTTC. Its translation is CASSLRGPGTFNEQFF.

This clone was found a few times. The CDR3 sequence is CASSRVQKETQYF. The CDR3 region has the DNA TGTGCCAGCAGCCGGGTACAGAAAGAGACCCAGTACTTC. This chain links TRBV14 with TRBJ2-5; D unresolved. The CDR3 sequence is 13 residues long. Germline V gene lookup returns CDR1 SGHDN and CDR2 FVKESK. V lost 4 bases, J lost 3 bases, and 9 bases lay in between.

In this sample, this clone turned up a few times. The chain joins TRBV5-6 to TRBJ2-4; 7 nucleotides line up with TRBD1. V shed 4 bases, J shed 0 bases, and the junction held 7 bases outside the gene matches. Germline V gene lookup returns CDR1 SGHDT and CDR2 YYEEEE. CDR3 length equals 16 residues. DNA of the CDR3: TGTGCCAGCAGCCAACAGGGGCGTTTAGCCAAAAACATTCAGTACTTC. Amino acid sequence: CASSQQGRLAKNIQYF.

This chain links TRBV29-1 with TRBJ2-7, with 11 positions matching TRBD2. The germline CDR1 and CDR2 sequences are SQVTM and ANQGSEA. V lost 6 bases, J lost 5 bases, and 18 bases stayed unmatched. The CDR3 totals 17 residues. CDR3 loop: CSVAGTSGTGGVHEQYF. CDR3 DNA sequence: TGCAGCGTGGCCGGGACTAGCGGAACAGGGGGGGTCCACGAGCAGTACTTC.

V and J are TRBV4-1 and TRBJ2-6; the D gene is possibly TRBD1 (5 bases). V shed 0 bases and J shed 4 bases, with 10 bases lying between them. This CDR3 spans 16 amino acids. Germline V gene sequence: CDR1 MGHRA, CDR2 YSYEKL. CDR3 coding DNA: TGCGCCAGCAGCCAAGATGGGGCAACAGGGGCCAACGTCCTGACTTTC. Translating it yields CASSQDGATGANVLTF.

This chain connects TRBV18 to TRBJ2-6; D remains unclear. The CDR3 contains 15 residues. The ends were cut back, 6 bases at V and 0 bases at J, with 9 bases in the middle. Germline loops: CDR1 KGHSH, CDR2 LQKENI. CDR3 amino acids: CASSPGYSGANVLTF. The CDR3 nucleotides read TGTGCCAGCTCCCCTGGCTACTCTGGGGCCAACGTCCTGACTTTC.

V usage is TRBV7-2 and J usage is TRBJ1-2, with D possibly being TRBD1 (5 bases). With 5 bases removed from V and 4 bases from J, the gap between germline ends came to 20 bases. This CDR3 is 16 amino acids long. Germline CDR1 is SGHTA and CDR2 is FQGNSA. The CDR3, as DNA: TGTGCCAGCAGCGTAGGTCAGCGGGGGAATGGCTATGGCTACACCTTC. Amino acid sequence: CASSVGQRGNGYGYTF. The complete variable domain, with remaining parts taken from reference TRBV7-2 and TRBJ1-2, reads GAGVSQSPSNKVTEKGKDVELRCDPISGHTALYWYRQSLGQGLEFLIYFQGNSAPDKSGLPSDRFSAERTGGSVSTLTIQRTQQEDSAVYLCASSVGQRGNGYGYTFGSGTRLTVV.

This clone was recorded at least ten times. The chain has TRBV7-9 and TRBJ2-7; 12 bases fit TRBD1. Germline CDR1 is SEHNR and CDR2 is FQNEAQ (reference sequence). CDR3 length: 17 residues. With 0 bases clipped from V and 5 bases from J, the junction kept 8 bases outside the gene matches. CDR3 amino acids: CASSLALGTGGIHEQYF. The DNA of the CDR3 is TGTGCCAGCAGCTTAGCGCTCGGGACAGGGGGCATCCACGAGCAGTACTTC.

This clone was seen only a few times. This chain uses TRBV5-6 with TRBJ2-7, with 12 bases identical to TRBD2. CDR3 size: 19 residues. V lost 3 bases, J lost 5 bases, and 18 bases stayed unmatched. The V gene's germline CDR1 is SGHDT and CDR2 YYEEEE. The CDR3 bases are TGTGCCAGCAGCTCCCGGTGGGCTAGCGGGAGGGTGGTTGTCAACGAGCAGTACTTC. Its protein product is CASSSRWASGRVVVNEQYF. Supplemented by reference TRBV5-6 and TRBJ2-7, the full variable domain reads DAGVTQSPTHLIKTRGQQVTLRCSPKSGHDTVSWYQQALGQGPQFIFQYYEEEERQRGNFPDRFSGHQFPNYSSELNVNALLLGDSALYLCASSSRWASGRVVVNEQYFGPGTRLTVT.

The chain links TRBV5-1 to TRBJ2-2, with 13 bases lining up with TRBD2. After removal of 6 bases from V and 5 bases from J, the junction contained 16 bases not matched to a gene. Germline lookup yields CDR1 SGHRS and CDR2 YFSETQ. The length of the CDR3 is 19 residues. The CDR3 coding sequence is TGCGCCAGCACCCCTCGGACTAGCGGGAGTATATTGGAGACCGGGGAGCTGTTTTTT. It translates to CASTPRTSGSILETGELFF.

The rearrangement uses TRBV30 and TRBJ1-2; TRBD1 is a possible D gene (6 bases). Germline V gene sequence: CDR1 GTSNPN, CDR2 SVGIG (reference sequence). The CDR3 has 14 residues. V was pared by 4 bases and J by 3 bases, with 15 bases between. The CDR3 loop reads CAWMDPGTHYGYTF. The CDR3 DNA sequence: TGTGCCTGGATGGATCCCGGGACACACTATGGCTACACCTTC.

This chain joins TRBV11-1 and TRBJ2-7; 11 nucleotides align to TRBD2. The CDR3 consists of 15 residues. Losses at the gene ends were 3 bases for V and 3 bases for J; bases not matched to a gene: 4. CDR1 is SGHAT and CDR2 is FQDESV in the germline V gene (reference sequence). For the CDR3, the DNA is TGTGCCAGCAGCTTGGGGACTAGCGGTTACTACGAGCAGTACTTC. This translates into CASSLGTSGYYEQYF.

V and J are TRBV7-2 and TRBJ2-1, with TRBD2 as a possible D gene (5 bases). V shed 5 bases and J shed 7 bases, with 6 bases lying between them. CDR1 is SGHTA and CDR2 is FQGNSA in the germline V gene. The CDR3 is 11 amino acids. CDR3 nucleotides: TGTGCCAGCAGCCGAGGGAATGAGCAGTTCTTC. Translating it yields CASSRGNEQFF. The whole variable domain, filled in from reference TRBV7-2 and TRBJ2-1, reads GAGVSQSPSNKVTEKGKDVELRCDPISGHTALYWYRQSLGQGLEFLIYFQGNSAPDKSGLPSDRFSAERTGGSVSTLTIQRTQQEDSAVYLCASSRGNEQFFGPGTRLTVL.

The CDR3 reads CASSLLLGSTEQFF. In DNA form, the CDR3 reads TGTGCCAGCAGCTTATTGTTGGGTTCCACGGAGCAGTTCTTC. V gene TRBV11-2 combines with J gene TRBJ2-1; D unclear. Trimming shortened V by 2 bases and J by 10 bases, and 15 bases separated the two germline ends. Germline lookup yields CDR1 SGHAT and CDR2 FQNNGV. This CDR3 is 14 amino acids long. Combining the CDR3 with reference TRBV11-2 and TRBJ2-1 gives the whole variable domain EAGVAQSPRYKIIEKRQSVAFWCNPISGHATLYWYQQILGQGPKLLIQFQNNGVVDDSQLPKDRFSAERLKGVDSTLKIQPAKLEDSAVYLCASSLLLGSTEQFFGPGTRLTVL.

This clone was observed many times. The sample carries other DNA sequences with the same CDR3. The chain has TRBV5-8 and TRBJ2-2; D may be TRBD1 (5 bases). Germline CDR1 is SGHTS and CDR2 is YDEGEE. Trimming left V 0 bases short and J 0 bases short, with 6 bases between. This CDR3 region has 15 residues. The CDR3 DNA follows: TGTGCCAGCAGCTTGGTAGGGGCGAACACCGGGGAGCTGTTTTTT. Its translation is CASSLVGANTGELFF.